Shown below are 24 T cell receptor beta chains from a single sample sequenced in a study of identical twins. TCRdb re-called the 5' RACE reads through MiXCR, storing one row per CDR3 protein. The sample holds about 890,000 distinct CDR3 sequences, over 9% seen once. This sample was shared with a second study, whose subject was yellow fever vaccine responses in identical twins.

Sequenced sample: PBMCs. The receptors shown here come from a woman under 30 in good health.

The rearrangement links TRBV7-2 to TRBJ2-1, with 12 bases fitting TRBD2. The length of the CDR3 is 13 residues. J gave up 15 bases and V 5 bases, and 8 bases lay outside the gene matches. Per the germline V gene, CDR1 is SGHTA and CDR2 is FQGNSA. The CDR3 loop is CASSDRLAGDLFF. CDR3 in DNA: TGTGCCAGCAGCGATCGACTAGCGGGAGATTTGTTCTTC.

The rearrangement links TRBV24-1 to TRBJ2-1, with 10 bases lining up with TRBD1. Germline loops: CDR1 KGHDR, CDR2 SFDVKD. The CDR3 consists of 17 residues. The junction had 10 bases not matched to a gene; V was cut back by 4 bases and J by 5 bases. This chain's CDR3 is CATSDPPGQGVDNEQFF. CDR3 bases: TGTGCCACCAGTGACCCCCCCGGACAGGGGGTAGACAATGAGCAGTTCTTC.

The genes are TRBV19 and TRBJ2-3; a weak D match, TRBD2 (5 bases). From germline, CDR1 is LNHDA and CDR2 SQIVND (reference sequence). Trimming left V 1 base short and J 0 bases short, with 11 bases between. This CDR3 contains 16 residues. The CDR3 region is CASSIASGPSTDTQYF. The CDR3 coding sequence is TGTGCCAGTAGTATAGCGAGCGGTCCTAGCACAGATACGCAGTATTTT.

The V call is TRBV12-3 or TRBV12-4, the J call TRBJ2-1; D not certain. V was clipped by 6 bases and J by 8 bases, with 11 bases between them. The CDR3 has 12 residues. CDR3 DNA sequence: TGTGCCAGCAGCACATGGATCGATGAGCAGTTCTTC. It codes for CASSTWIDEQFF.

This clonotype was recorded at least ten times. J is TRBJ1-5 and V is TRBV12-3 or TRBV12-4, with 7 bases identical to TRBD1. The CDR3 is made up of 16 amino acids. V was pared by 5 bases and J by 1 base, with 8 bases of the junction left unmatched. CDR3 sequence: CASSPRQGGSNQPQHF. The CDR3 bases are TGTGCCAGCAGTCCCAGACAGGGCGGGAGCAATCAGCCCCAGCATTTT.

This chain uses TRBV20-1 with TRBJ2-5, with 11 nucleotides matching TRBD2. With 1 base clipped from V and 5 bases from J, the junction kept 15 bases outside the gene matches. This CDR3 comprises 18 residues. CDR1 is DFQATT, CDR2 SNEGSKA, per germline (reference sequence). The CDR3 loop is CSARGLGSTSGSRETQYF. CDR3 coding DNA: TGCAGTGCTAGAGGACTCGGGAGTACTAGCGGGAGTCGGGAGACCCAGTACTTC.

V gene TRBV20-1 combines with J gene TRBJ2-5, with no clear D. This CDR3 has 13 residues. Germline CDR1 and CDR2: DFQATT and SNEGSKA (reference sequence). V was cut by 7 bases and J by 2 bases, with 14 bases left in between. CDR3 residues: CSEKKGTQETQYF. CDR3 sequence (DNA): TGCAGTGAGAAGAAGGGTACTCAAGAGACCCAGTACTTC.

The chain is built from TRBV2 and TRBJ2-3; D unclear. The length of the CDR3 is 16 residues. Deletions cut 3 bases from V and 4 bases from J, with 17 bases between. CDR1 SNHLY and CDR2 FYNNEI come from the germline V gene. CDR3 nucleotides: TGTGCCAGCAGTGACGGTAGCAGTCTGTTGGCAGATACGCAGTATTTT. It codes for CASSDGSSLLADTQYF. The full variable domain, rest sourced from reference TRBV2 and TRBJ2-3, is EPEVTQTPSHQVTQMGQEVILRCVPISNHLYFYWYRQILGQKVEFLVSFYNNEISEKSEIFDDQFSVERPDGSNFTLKIRSTKLEDSAMYFCASSDGSSLLADTQYFGPGTRLTVL.

This clonotype was detected ten times or more. The chain joins TRBV25-1 to TRBJ2-1; 15 bases line up with TRBD2. With 2 bases clipped from V and 0 bases from J, the junction kept 11 bases outside the gene matches. CDR3 length equals 21 residues. The germline CDR1 and CDR2 sequences are MGHDK and SYGVNS. This CDR3 reads CASSEGRGGTSGRSSYNEQFF. Here the CDR3 DNA reads TGTGCCAGCAGTGAAGGAAGGGGGGGGACTAGCGGGAGGAGCTCCTACAATGAGCAGTTCTTC.

The chain couples TRBV10-1 to TRBJ2-2, with 8 nucleotides matching TRBD1. The CDR3 totals 17 residues. Trimming at V came to 2 bases and at J to 3 bases, leaving 8 bases not matched to a gene. The germline V gene has CDR1 WNHNN and CDR2 SYGVQD (reference sequence). The CDR3 loop is CASSEGLGQGHTGELFF. The CDR3 coding sequence is TGCGCCAGCAGTGAGGGCTTAGGACAGGGACACACCGGGGAGCTGTTTTTT.

DNA of the CDR3: TGCGCCAGCAGCTGGACAGCGAGCTCCTACAATGAGCAGTTCTTC. Translated, it gives CASSWTASSYNEQFF. The genes are TRBV5-1 and TRBJ2-1; D might be TRBD1 (6 bases). The V gene's germline CDR1 is SGHRS and CDR2 YFSETQ. This CDR3 is 15 amino acids long. The V gene lost 3 bases and the J gene lost 0 bases, with 10 bases spanning the gap.

The genes are TRBV7-2 and TRBJ2-4; D possibly corresponds to TRBD2 (5 bases). Germline values: CDR1 SGHTA, CDR2 FQGNSA. Deletions cut 6 bases from V and 1 base from J, with 10 bases between. The CDR3 covers 14 residues. For the CDR3, the DNA is TGTGCCAGCAGACCGGCGGGTGCCAAAAACATTCAGTACTTC. Encoded protein: CASRPAGAKNIQYF.

The sample holds a few counts of this clonotype. The chain carries TRBV6-1 and TRBJ1-4, with D perhaps TRBD1 (5 bases). The germline V and J ends were trimmed by 2 bases and 5 bases, with 12 bases remaining between them. The CDR3 covers 15 residues. Germline V gene lookup returns CDR1 MNHNS and CDR2 SASEGT. CDR3 sequence (DNA): TGTGCCAGCAGTGAACCGGGACGGGTCAATGAAAAACTGTTTTTT. Its translation is CASSEPGRVNEKLFF.

CDR3 nucleotide sequence: TGTGCCAGCACCCCACTATCGGGGGGGACAGATACGCAGTATTTT. As protein: CASTPLSGGTDTQYF. J is TRBJ2-3 and V is TRBV2; the match to TRBD2 covers 8 bases. The CDR3 spans 15 residues. Germline V gene data show CDR1 as SNHLY and CDR2 as FYNNEI. Trimming cost V 7 bases and J 3 bases; bases outside gene matches: 9.

The V call is TRBV12-3 or TRBV12-4, the J call TRBJ2-3; D ambiguous. The CDR3 loop spans 14 amino acids. Trimming took 3 bases from V and 3 from J, leaving 10 bases between them. The CDR3 sequence is CASSFKAITDTQYF. The CDR3 nucleotides read TGTGCCAGCAGTTTCAAAGCGATAACAGATACGCAGTATTTT.

This clonotype has more than one count but fewer than ten. The rearrangement uses TRBV11-2 and TRBJ1-2, with 7 bases aligning to TRBD1. J gave up 7 bases and V 5 bases, and 13 bases lay outside the gene matches. The CDR3 sequence is 15 residues long. The V gene's germline CDR1 is SGHAT and CDR2 FQNNGV. CDR3 amino acids: CASSPYAGQDGGYTF. DNA of the CDR3: TGTGCCAGCAGCCCCTACGCTGGACAGGATGGTGGCTACACCTTC.

The rearrangement joins TRBV5-1 to TRBJ2-1, with a possible D match to TRBD1 (6 bases). CDR1 and CDR2 from the germline V gene are SGHRS and YFSETQ. The CDR3 is 16 residues long. Trimming cost V 4 bases and J 0 bases, with 14 bases left between them. The DNA of the CDR3 is TGCGCCAGCAGCAACAGGGCGCCCACCTCCTACAATGAGCAGTTCTTC. Translation gives CASSNRAPTSYNEQFF.

CDR3 sequence: CATSDTNQPQHF. The CDR3 DNA reads TGTGCCACCAGCGACACCAATCAGCCCCAGCATTTT. The chain combines TRBV15 with TRBJ1-5; D is uncertain. V lost 5 bases and J 3 bases, leaving 5 bases between the germline ends. The CDR3 consists of 12 residues. The germline V gene has CDR1 LNHNV and CDR2 YYDKDF (reference sequence).

This clonotype came up many times. V is TRBV5-1 and J is TRBJ1-1, with D perhaps matching TRBD1 (6 bases). The germline V and J ends were trimmed by 6 bases and 1 base, with 13 bases remaining between them. The germline gives CDR1 SGHRS, CDR2 YFSETQ. CDR3 length equals 14 residues. The CDR3 loop reads CASIGGGGNTEAFF. DNA for the CDR3: TGCGCCAGCATAGGGGGGGGAGGGAACACTGAAGCTTTCTTT.

This clonotype has more than one count but fewer than ten. This chain uses TRBV10-3 with TRBJ2-1; no firm D call. This CDR3 spans 11 amino acids. Germline-derived CDR1 and CDR2 are ENHRY and SYGVKD. V was pared by 10 bases and J by 8 bases, with 12 bases between. DNA for the CDR3: TGTGCCACCTCTGGGATGGATGAGCAGTTCTTC. The encoded protein is CATSGMDEQFF.

This clonotype was found many times. V usage is TRBV5-5 and J usage is TRBJ2-2; 11 bases match TRBD2. With 1 base clipped from V and 8 bases from J, the junction kept 10 bases outside the gene matches. This CDR3 has 17 residues. Germline CDR1 SGHKS, CDR2 YYEKEE (reference sequence). The CDR3 DNA follows: TGTGCCAGCAGCTTGATCACTAGCGGGAGTATTGGTGGGGAGCTGTTTTTT. It translates to CASSLITSGSIGGELFF.

A few counts support this clonotype. This chain connects TRBV28 to TRBJ1-2; 7 nucleotides line up with TRBD1. Germline V gives CDR1 MDHEN, CDR2 SYDVKM. The ends lost 8 bases at V and 1 base at J; junction bases unmatched: 10. The CDR3 totals 15 residues. CDR3 sequence reads: CASSTRDSHNYGYTF. CDR3 sequence (DNA): TGTGCCAGCTCGACCCGGGACAGCCATAACTATGGCTACACCTTC.

This clonotype was picked up many times. This sequence joins TRBV20-1 and TRBJ2-7; D gene unclear. Germline assignment: CDR1 DFQATT and CDR2 SNEGSKA (reference sequence). Trimming pared 3 bases from V and 1 base from J, leaving 4 bases between. The CDR3 extends over 11 amino acids. This CDR3 is CSASGSYEQYF. As DNA, the CDR3 is TGCAGTGCTAGCGGATCCTACGAGCAGTACTTC.

This clonotype was detected only a few times. The V and J genes are TRBV9 and TRBJ2-3, with 7 bases matching TRBD2. Per the germline V gene, CDR1 is SGDLS and CDR2 is YYNGEE. The CDR3 totals 16 residues. With V trimmed by 4 bases and J by 0 bases, 8 bases remained unmatched. CDR3 DNA sequence: TGTGCCAGCAGCCCCCTCGGGGGGACCAGCACAGATACGCAGTATTTT. It is translated as CASSPLGGTSTDTQYF.